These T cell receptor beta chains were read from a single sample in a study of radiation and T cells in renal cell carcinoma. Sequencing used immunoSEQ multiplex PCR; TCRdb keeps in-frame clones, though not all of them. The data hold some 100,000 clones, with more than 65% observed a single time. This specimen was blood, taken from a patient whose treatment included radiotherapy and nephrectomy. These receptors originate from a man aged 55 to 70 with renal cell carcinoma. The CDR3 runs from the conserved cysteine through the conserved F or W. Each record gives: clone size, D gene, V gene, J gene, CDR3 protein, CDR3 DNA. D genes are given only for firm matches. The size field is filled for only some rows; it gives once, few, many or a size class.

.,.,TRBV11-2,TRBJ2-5,CASSLRETQYF,TGTGCCAGCAGCTTAAGGGAGACCCAGTACTTC
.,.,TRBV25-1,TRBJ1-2,CASSEHLNYGYTF,TGTGCCAGCAGTGAACACCTTAACTATGGCTACACCTTC
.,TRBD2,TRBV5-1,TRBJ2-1,CASSFSGGEYNEQFF,TGCGCCAGCAGCTTTTCGGGAGGGGAGTACAATGAGCAGTTCTTC
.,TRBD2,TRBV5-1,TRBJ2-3,CASSSGGRAGFTDTQYF,TGCGCCAGCAGCTCTGGGGGTCGAGCGGGGTTCACAGATACGCAGTATTTT
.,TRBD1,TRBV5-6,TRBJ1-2,CASSLLQGSVYGYTF,TGTGCCAGCAGCTTGTTACAGGGGTCTGTCTATGGCTACACCTTC
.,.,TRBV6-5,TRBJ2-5,CASSYSGNRETQYF,TGTGCCAGCAGTTACTCCGGAAATCGAGAGACCCAGTACTTC
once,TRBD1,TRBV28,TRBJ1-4,CASSLYPVRGRGWGGEKLFF,TGTGCCAGCAGTTTATATCCAGTCAGGGGGCGCGGGTGGGGAGGTGAAAAACTGTTTTTT
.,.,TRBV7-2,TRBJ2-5,CASSSGVGIQTQYF,TGTGCCAGCAGCTCCGGGGTCGGAATCCAGACCCAGTACTTC
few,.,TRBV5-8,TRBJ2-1,CASSSLATEYNEQFF,TGTGCCAGCAGCTCTCTTGCGACAGAGTACAATGAGCAGTTCTTC
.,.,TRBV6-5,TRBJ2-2,CASSYVGSTGELFF,TGTGCCAGCAGTTACGTTGGTAGCACCGGGGAGCTGTTTTTT
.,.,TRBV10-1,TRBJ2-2,CASSADLVNTGELFF,TGCGCCAGCAGTGCGGACCTTGTGAACACCGGGGAGCTGTTTTTT
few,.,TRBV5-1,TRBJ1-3,CASSLAEAAGNTIYF,TGCGCCAGCAGCTTGGCCGAGGCAGCTGGAAACACCATATATTTT
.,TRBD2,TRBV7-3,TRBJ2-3,CASSLQSGRGADTQYF,TGTGCCAGCAGCTTACAGAGCGGGAGAGGGGCAGATACGCAGTATTTT
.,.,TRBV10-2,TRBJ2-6,CASSESSSSGANVLTF,TGCGCCAGCAGTGAGTCGAGCAGCTCTGGGGCCAACGTCCTGACTTTC
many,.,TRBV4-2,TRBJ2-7,CASSLLTGGEYEQYF,TGTGCCAGCAGCCTCCTCACTGGGGGAGAGTACGAGCAGTACTTC
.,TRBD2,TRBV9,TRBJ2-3,CASSVELAGAGDTQYF,TGTGCCAGCAGCGTAGAACTAGCGGGAGCGGGGGATACGCAGTATTTT
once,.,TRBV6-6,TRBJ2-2,CASNLFSNTGELFF,TGTGCCAGCAACCTATTCTCGAACACCGGGGAGCTGTTTTTT
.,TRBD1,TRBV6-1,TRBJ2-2,CASKKGTGNTGELFF,TGTGCCAGCAAAAAGGGGACAGGGAACACCGGGGAGCTGTTTTTT
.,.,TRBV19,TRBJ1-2,CASSSPGLNYGYTF,TGTGCCAGTAGTTCGCCCGGGCTGAACTATGGCTACACCTTC
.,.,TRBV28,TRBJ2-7,CASVSTILYEQYF,TGTGCCAGCGTCTCGACAATTCTCTACGAGCAGTACTTC
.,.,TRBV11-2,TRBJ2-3,CASSPWPLGLDTQYF,TGTGCCAGCAGCCCCTGGCCGCTCGGGTTAGATACGCAGTATTTT
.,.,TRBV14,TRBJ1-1,CASSQHAGLMNTEAFF,TGTGCCAGCAGCCAACATGCAGGTCTCATGAACACTGAAGCTTTCTTT
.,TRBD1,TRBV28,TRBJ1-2,CASSRTGRNSGYTF,TGTGCCAGCAGTCGGACAGGGCGCAATTCTGGCTACACCTTC
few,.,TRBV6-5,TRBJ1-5,CASARVSGSNQPQHF,TGTGCCAGCGCTAGAGTCTCTGGGAGCAATCAGCCCCAGCATTTT
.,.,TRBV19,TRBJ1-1,CASRPGPANTEAFF,TGTGCCAGTAGGCCAGGGCCGGCGAACACTGAAGCTTTCTTT
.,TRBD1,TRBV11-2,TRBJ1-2,CASSLGESGQGSDGYTF,TGTGCCAGCAGCCTGGGAGAGAGCGGACAGGGAAGTGATGGCTACACCTTC
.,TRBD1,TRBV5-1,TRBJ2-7,CASSFGDSSYEQYF,TGCGCCAGCAGCTTTGGGGACAGCTCCTACGAGCAGTACTTC
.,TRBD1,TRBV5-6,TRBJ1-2,CASSRDSFYGYTF,TGTGCCAGCAGCAGGGACAGCTTCTATGGCTACACCTTC
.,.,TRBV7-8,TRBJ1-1,CASSLDTFGGAEAFF,TGTGCCAGCAGCTTAGATACCTTCGGTGGGGCTGAAGCTTTCTTT
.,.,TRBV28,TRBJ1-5,CASRSGPSNHQPQHF,TGTGCCAGCAGATCAGGGCCGTCTAACCATCAGCCCCAGCATTTT
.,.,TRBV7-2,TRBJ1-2,CASSLEAAVYGYTF,TGTGCCAGCAGCTTAGAGGCGGCAGTCTATGGCTACACCTTC
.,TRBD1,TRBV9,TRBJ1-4,CASSQTGGNEKLFF,TGTGCCAGCAGCCAAACAGGGGGTAATGAAAAACTGTTTTTT
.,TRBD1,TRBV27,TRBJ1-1,CASSFGPHRGRNTEAFF,TGTGCCAGCAGTTTCGGCCCCCACAGGGGGCGTAACACTGAAGCTTTCTTT
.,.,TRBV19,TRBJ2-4,CASRENAGENIQYF,TGTGCCAGTAGGGAAAACGCCGGAGAAAACATTCAGTACTTC
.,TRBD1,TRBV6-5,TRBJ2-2,CASSPPRGHTGELFF,TGTGCCAGCAGCCCCCCAAGGGGGCACACCGGGGAGCTGTTTTTT
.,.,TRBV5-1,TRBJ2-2,CASSLAGPNTGELFF,TGCGCCAGCAGTTTGGCGGGACCGAACACCGGGGAGCTGTTTTTT
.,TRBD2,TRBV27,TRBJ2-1,CASSSSGYNEQFF,TGTGCCAGCAGTTCTAGCGGTTACAATGAGCAGTTCTTC
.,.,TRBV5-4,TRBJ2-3,CASSSVGPGTDTQYF,TGTGCCAGCAGCTCGGTGGGCCCAGGCACAGATACGCAGTATTTT
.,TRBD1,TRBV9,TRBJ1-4,CASSVLPGQGAEKLFF,TGTGCCAGCAGCGTTTTACCGGGACAGGGGGCCGAAAAACTGTTTTTT
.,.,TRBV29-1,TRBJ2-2,CSVGRDPNTGELFF,TGCAGCGTTGGACGGGATCCGAACACCGGGGAGCTGTTTTTT
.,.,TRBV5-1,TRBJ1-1,CASTLTGLNTEAFF,TGCGCCAGCACCCTGACTGGGTTGAACACTGAAGCTTTCTTT
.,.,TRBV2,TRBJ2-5,CASTGSGGETQYF,TGTGCCAGCACGGGGTCAGGGGGGGAGACCCAGTACTTC
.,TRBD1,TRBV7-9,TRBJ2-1,CASSLDRDRGYNEQFF,TGTGCCAGCAGCTTAGACCGGGACAGGGGATACAATGAGCAGTTCTTC
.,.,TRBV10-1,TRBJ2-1,CASSEVGEYNEQFF,TGCGCCAGCAGTGAGGTAGGAGAGTACAATGAGCAGTTCTTC
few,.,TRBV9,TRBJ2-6,CASRRSGANVLTF,TGTGCCAGCAGGCGGTCTGGGGCCAACGTCCTGACTTTC
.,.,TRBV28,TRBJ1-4,CASSLEGTNEKLFF,TGTGCCAGCAGTTTAGAGGGGACTAATGAAAAACTGTTTTTT
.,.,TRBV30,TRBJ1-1,CASLGWNTEAFF,TGTGCCAGTCTAGGGTGGAACACTGAAGCTTTCTTT
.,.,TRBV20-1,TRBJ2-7,CSARTSYEQYF,TGCAGTGCTAGGACTAGCTACGAGCAGTACTTC